This TCR beta chain appears in the sequencing data of a study of OX40 agonist ivuxolimab in advanced cancers. TCRdb's copy holds only in-frame clones and misses some; the assay was immunoSEQ multiplex PCR. This table has some 63,000 clones, more than 80% appearing once. The V segment lost 6 bases and the J segment 7 bases; nucleotides outside the gene matches: 7. The length of the CDR3 is 14 residues. Germline lookup yields CDR1 MNHEY and CDR2 SVGAGI. The TCR sequence derives from an adult with an advanced solid tumor such as melanoma, head and neck, liver or kidney cancer. This rearrangement joins TRBV6-5 to TRBJ2-7; 12 bases agree with TRBD2. This specimen was CD4+ or CD8+ T cells sorted from blood, taken in a trial of the OX40 agonist ivuxolimab. Written as DNA, the CDR3 is TGTGCCAGCAGCCCTAGCGGGAGGGCCTTGGAGCAGTACTTC. Amino acid sequence: CASSPSGRALEQYF.